This TCR beta chain is drawn from a study of cytomegalovirus exposure and HLA in healthy donors (dated by TCRdb to the late 2010s). About the investigation overall: According to an earlier analysis of several hundred of the donors, 200 million or so T cells yielded over 90 million unique TCR beta sequences and less than 300 Gb of sequence data. The T cell repertoires of some 700 subjects were profiled by immunosequencing and related to cytomegalovirus serostatus. The study was designed to test whether signatures of past pathogen exposure could be identified by cataloging public T cell receptors. Among 398 genotyped donors of the cohort, an average of around 250,000 unique TCR beta nucleotide sequences was sequenced per donor, of which about 20% were non-productive. The later analysis used no new phenotypic data to find candidate immune exposures, relying instead on TCR beta sequences and their occurrence across donors. Typing coverage differed by locus: A, B, C, DRB1 and DQB1 were typed in roughly 620-630 donors, DQA1 in about 510, DPA1 in 600 to 610, and DPB1 in around 490. Of the roughly 400 genotyped donors, approximately 83% fell in the genetic ancestry cluster associated with self-reported Caucasian donors. A separate validation cohort of 100 to 150 different subjects was used in addition to the approximately 700-subject first cohort. Donor age, sex, ethnicity and CMV serostatus were compiled alongside the repertoire data. An early release covering roughly 640 HLA-typed donors comprised about 300 gigabases of sequencing data and roughly 86 million unique TCR sequences. Every repertoire in the discovery cohort had been generated on one and the same sequencing platform. In a later genetic analysis, genome-wide SNP genotypes for about 65% of the 666 donors were used, and that subset was treated as a discovery cohort. HLA typing covered class I and class II loci at four-digit resolution. To study patterns of TCR occurrence, a later analysis re-analyzed previously published TCR beta repertoires from 600 to 750 donors and added high-resolution HLA genotyping. A handful of DR-DQ haplotypes were treated as single units for association and clustering because of strong linkage in the cohort. The study combined high-throughput TCR immunosequencing, statistical association of individual TCRs with disease status, and machine learning to predict cytomegalovirus infection status. An earlier analysis of approximately 630 of the donors applied high-throughput TCR beta sequencing to assess whether each TCR beta V gene segment acted as functional or pseudogenic. Beyond this particular receptor, the publication reports: According to a later analysis, most CMV-associated TCR beta chains appeared to be HLA-restricted, and the HLA associations seemed to be driven largely by CMV exposure. This cohort had only TCR beta chains sequenced, and the lack of alpha or paired-chain data limited which features could be detected. While some public TCRs were present in many individuals, most TCR sequences turned up only very rarely across donors. The study listed approximately 150 TCR beta chains as associated with cytomegalovirus. In a later genetic analysis, fewer N-insertions in productive TCRs were reported among donors in an Asian-associated ancestry cluster than the approximately 670-donor mean. Some IMGT-functional V segments, including TRBV6-2 and TRBV6-3, could not be distinguished by the 87-base-pair reads and were therefore excluded. When HLA alleles, especially DR and DQ, strongly co-occurred, attributing TCR associations to individual alleles was difficult. Because HLA typing was unavailable for some donors at each locus, only the typed subset was used in association tests. Correlated functional status among segregating V segments might be attributable to linkage disequilibrium, but an unknown experimental factor could not be ruled out. A group of highly shared sequence variants was considered likely to be a technical artifact of the sequencing pipeline. Some 16 rarely observed V segments, including chromosome 9 orphons, were excluded from the earlier analysis of several hundred of the donors because counts were too low. According to the authors, the approach could potentially be generalized to other disease states and immunological phenotypes. In an earlier analysis of about 550 of the donors, most TCR beta V segments were observed in productive rearrangements about 87% or about 30% of the time, broadly matching IMGT annotations. Sequencing depth was assumed to be roughly uniform across donors in the presence/absence analyses, though that assumption may not hold. In a later analysis, TCR association rates were found to vary across HLA loci, with the most associated TCRs seen for DRB1 alleles and the fewest for HLA-C alleles. According to a later analysis, parvovirus B19, influenza, CMV and Epstein-Barr virus appeared linked to several top co-occurrence clusters. In a later genetic analysis, a missense DCLRE1C variant was associated with V-gene and J-gene trimming of TCR beta chains, and the association was replicated in an independent cohort. At a false discovery rate of 0.05, a later analysis linked under 20,000 TCR beta sequences to specific HLA alleles. In vitro tests confirmed that a few of the cytomegalovirus-associated TCR beta chains recognize cytomegalovirus antigens. A later analysis found that HLA-associated TCR beta chains were more clonally expanded and had lower generation probabilities than equally common non-associated chains. Cytomegalovirus status was reported to be diagnosed by the classifier with high specificity and sensitivity in both the original and validation cohorts. A further reported finding was that TCR beta sequences accurately predicted the HLA-A and HLA-B alleles for most subjects in the first cohort. Immune exposure information for the cohort was limited to CMV serostatus.

A word on this clone: Its target antigen remains unknown. No clone much larger than this one lies a single base away; base qualities are absent.

Library prep was done by the immunoSEQ multiplex PCR assay. The multiplex PCR relied on a mix of 60 forward primers for TCR Vbeta segments and 13 reverse primers for TCR Jbeta segments. The CDR3 region of rearranged TCR beta genes was amplified from genomic DNA by a multiplex PCR assay. The amplified TCR beta libraries were sequenced on the Illumina HiSeq System as 87-base-pair reads. In the authors' own workflow: A later analysis counted tens of millions of unique TCR beta chains across the 650 to 800 repertoires, and some 12 million of these chains were shared by at least two donors. Raw reads were error-corrected and collapsed into unique sequences by a nearest-neighbor algorithm in which closely related sequences were merged to remove PCR and sequencing errors. To assign V, D and J gene segments, CDR3 sequences were aligned to IMGT reference sequences. Each retained sequence needed at least a six-nucleotide match to both a V gene segment and a J gene segment. Rearrangements were classified as productive when the CDR3 lacked stop codons and remained in frame with V and J, and all other rearrangements were classified as non-productive. Following IMGT convention, CDR3 was defined as the stretch from the second conserved V-encoded cysteine up to the conserved J-encoded phenylalanine. The earlier analysis of some 600 of the donors excluded sequences that lacked an unambiguous match to a single V gene segment. An earlier analysis of a few hundred of the donors classified V segments as functional when productive rearrangements were above 56.7% and as segregating when the standard deviation between donors was above 5%. To diagnose cytomegalovirus status from the catalog of TCR beta chain sequences, a statistical classification framework was built. V and J gene assignment, in a later analysis, came from comparing TCR nucleotide sequences with IMGT/GENE-DB human TR gene sequences. Using the TCRdist pipeline, a later analysis assigned CDR3 sequences along with most-parsimonious VDJ recombination scenarios. In a later analysis, each TCR beta chain was defined by its CDR3 amino acid sequence together with its V-gene family, and reads lacking a unique V-gene family were excluded. In a later analysis, 450 to 600 highly shared, low-generation-probability nucleotide sequences were removed to address suspected cross-contamination and a sequencing artifact. In a later analysis, a clonal expansion index for each public chain was calculated from normalized within-repertoire ranks of inferred template counts. A later analysis computed generation probabilities with a VDJ recombination model fitted to out-of-frame rearrangements, and checked the results against IGoR. In a later analysis, TCR-TCR, TCR-HLA and TCR-CMV co-occurrence was scored with hypergeometric tests, and a repertoire-size bias correction was applied to TCR pairs. In a later analysis, false discovery rates were estimated by permuting HLA or CMV assignments 20 times. A later analysis grouped co-occurring TCRs with DBSCAN, adding TCRdist sequence similarity when clustering within HLA-allele-positive subsets. Repertoires with fewer than 30,000 or more than 120,000 public chains, plus five repertoires with anomalous nucleotide sharing, were excluded from co-occurrence clustering. As stored in TCRdb, this immuneACCESS dataset retains in-frame rearrangements with V and J assigned. A fraction of the clones does not appear; measured against another copy, unresolved V genes explain less than half of the discrepancy, and the remainder lacks a known reason. Clone size and the V and J calls come from that table; the DNA yielded D and trimming. The sample includes 100,000 to 150,000 clones, with 75% to 90% observed a single time. Approximately 10% of the sample comes from the top ten.

The cohort comprised around 690 healthy bone marrow donors. All cohort members were sampled while nominally healthy, although unrecorded immune exposures were likely present. The donor was CMV seropositive and was included in the group of around 300 seropositive cohort members. A peripheral blood sample was provided by each donor, and peripheral blood mononuclear cells were used for TCR beta sequencing. Genomic DNA extraction from the blood cell samples was performed with the Qiagen DNeasy Blood Extraction Kit. According to the germline V gene (reference sequence), CDR1 reads SEHNR and CDR2 reads FQNEAQ. V has 5 bases trimmed and J has 6 bases trimmed; junction bases matching no gene number 5. Measured from the cysteine to the phenylalanine, the CDR3 is 13 residues long. This entry keeps only the CDR3 DNA: 39 bases, framed from base 1.

This clonotype originated in a man under 40 in good health and CMV-seropositive. Recombination joined TRBV7-9 with TRBJ1-2; 8 of the junction bases match TRBD1. The specimen was PBMCs. The CDR3 reads CASSLDRVNGYTF. The nucleotide sequence is TGTGCCAGCAGCCTGGACAGGGTCAATGGCTACACCTTC.